A selection of T cell receptor beta chains follows, all from one sample in a study of CD8+ T cells in alopecia areata. Data came from immunoSEQ multiplex PCR; TCRdb stores just in-frame clones and leaves some out. The sample consists of around 200,000 clones, roughly 50% of them appearing once. The sample was CD8+ T cells sorted from blood, taken at week 24, from a patient treated with tofacitinib. These receptors came from a human donor with alopecia areata. The CDR3 runs from the conserved cysteine through the conserved F or W. Fields, in order: D gene, J gene, V gene, clone size, CDR3 DNA, CDR3 protein. D genes are given only for firm matches. Clone size appears in some rows only: once, few, many, or a class for an expanded clone.

NA	TRBJ2-5	TRBV4-1	NA	TGCGCCAGCAGCCAAGATTTCGGGATGGGGGAGACCCAGTACTTC	CASSQDFGMGETQYF
NA	TRBJ2-5	TRBV6-5	NA	TGTGCCAGCCGGGACAATCAAGAGACCCAGTACTTC	CASRDNQETQYF
TRBD1	TRBJ2-2	TRBV5-6	NA	TGTGCCAGCAGCTTTGGACAGGGAAACACCGGGGAGCTGTTTTTT	CASSFGQGNTGELFF
TRBD1	TRBJ1-1	TRBV25-1	NA	TGTGCCAGTGTAGGGGACAGCGGTTACACTGAAGCTTTCTTT	CASVGDSGYTEAFF
NA	TRBJ1-1	TRBV10-3	NA	TGTGCCATCAGTGCCTCGACCGACAGGCTGAACACTGAAGCTTTCTTT	CAISASTDRLNTEAFF
NA	TRBJ2-7	TRBV25-1	NA	TGTGCCAGCAGTTACGGTAGTGGGGCCCCCTACGAGCAGTACTTC	CASSYGSGAPYEQYF
NA	TRBJ1-2	TRBV9	NA	TGTGCCAGCAGCGGAGCTACAGGGCTAGGGCCCTATGGCTACACCTTC	CASSGATGLGPYGYTF
TRBD1	TRBJ2-3	TRBV19	few	TGTGCCAGTAGTATACGGGACAGGGCCCAAGATACGCAGTATTTT	CASSIRDRAQDTQYF
NA	TRBJ2-1	TRBV29-1	NA	TGCAGCGTTGAACAAGGAAGGGGATACAATGAGCAGTTCTTC	CSVEQGRGYNEQFF
NA	TRBJ2-3	TRBV11-3	NA	TGTGCCAGCTTAGGTAGAACAAGCACAGATACGCAGTATTTT	CASLGRTSTDTQYF
NA	TRBJ2-3	TRBV7-3	NA	TGTGCCAGCAGCTTATCTTCGGCAGGGACGCAGTATTTT	CASSLSSAGTQYF
TRBD2	TRBJ2-3	TRBV30	few	TGTGCCTGGACGGCGGGGGGGAGGACAGATACGCAGTATTTT	CAWTAGGRTDTQYF
TRBD2	TRBJ2-5	TRBV30	NA	TGTGCCTGGTCGGGTCGGGAGGGGGAGACCCAGTACTTC	CAWSGREGETQYF
NA	TRBJ1-5	TRBV21-1	NA	TGTGCCAGCAGCACGGCAGGGTGGAGTCAGCCCCAGCATTTT	CASSTAGWSQPQHF
NA	TRBJ2-2	TRBV30	NA	TGTGCCTGGAGTTATGAAACCGGGGAGCTGTTTTTT	CAWSYETGELFF
NA	TRBJ2-7	TRBV29-1	NA	TGCAGCGTTGTTGCCAGGGGCTACGAGCAGTACTTC	CSVVARGYEQYF
TRBD1	TRBJ1-2	TRBV19	NA	TGTGCCAGTACCCCCGGGACAGGGGACTATGGCTACACCTTC	CASTPGTGDYGYTF
TRBD1	TRBJ1-2	TRBV30	NA	TGTGCCTGGAGGTTCCCCATGGTAGACAGGGGTTTTTATGGCTACACCTTC	CAWRFPMVDRGFYGYTF
NA	TRBJ2-5	TRBV7-2	NA	TGTGCCAGCAGCTACTTTGGGGGTTTTGGGAACCAAGAGACCCAGTACTTC	CASSYFGGFGNQETQYF
TRBD1	TRBJ1-1	TRBV7-9	NA	TGTGCCAGCAGCCCGGCACAGGGGGCGGACACTGAAGCTTTCTTT	CASSPAQGADTEAFF
NA	TRBJ2-1	TRBV29-1	NA	TGCAGCGTTGCGCTGTACAATGAGCAGTTCTTC	CSVALYNEQFF
TRBD2	TRBJ2-3	TRBV6-1	NA	TGTGCCAGCAGTGGGACTAGCGCAATCACAGATACGCAGTATTTT	CASSGTSAITDTQYF
NA	TRBJ1-4	TRBV2	NA	TGTGCCAGCAGTCCAGGAGGGGGTGAAAAACTGTTTTTT	CASSPGGGEKLFF
TRBD1	TRBJ1-2	TRBV7-9	NA	TGTGCCAGCAGCGAGACAGGGAGGGCCTATGGCTACACCTTC	CASSETGRAYGYTF
NA	TRBJ2-1	TRBV7-6	once	TGTGCCAGCAGCCCGCTTGGGGGTAACTACAATGAGCAGTTCTTC	CASSPLGGNYNEQFF
TRBD1	TRBJ2-3	TRBV27	NA	TGTGCCAGCAGTTTACTGAGGGGACAGGGCTCAGATACGCAGTATTTT	CASSLLRGQGSDTQYF
NA	TRBJ1-1	TRBV5-1	few	TGCGCCAGCAGCTTCCGGGGGGAAGCTTTCTTT	CASSFRGEAFF
NA	TRBJ2-7	TRBV5-6	NA	TGTGCCAGCAGTCTCGGGCGCTCCTACGAGCAGTACTTC	CASSLGRSYEQYF
NA	TRBJ2-3	TRBV4-1	NA	TGCGCCAGCAGCCCGCTTGGTAACACAGATACGCAGTATTTT	CASSPLGNTDTQYF
NA	TRBJ1-2	TRBV6-5	medium-sized	TGTGCCAGCAGTTACGTAGGGGATGGCTACACCTTC	CASSYVGDGYTF
NA	TRBJ2-5	TRBV4-1	NA	TGCGCCAGCAGCCAAATAGACAGGCTCCGATGGGGGACCCAGTACTTC	CASSQIDRLRWGTQYF
NA	TRBJ2-1	TRBV4-2	NA	TGTGCCAGCAGCCAAGAAGGGGACCCCTACAATGAGCAGTTCTTC	CASSQEGDPYNEQFF
TRBD2	TRBJ2-1	TRBV6-5	NA	TGTGCCAGCAGTTTTACTAGCGGGGGTAGCAATGAGCAGTTCTTC	CASSFTSGGSNEQFF
TRBD1	TRBJ1-5	TRBV7-9	NA	TGTGCCAGCAGCGAGGACAGGGTACTTGGACAGCCCCAGCATTTT	CASSEDRVLGQPQHF
NA	TRBJ2-7	TRBV5-6	few	TGTGCCAGCAGCTTCGGACTGGGTGGGAACGAGCAGTACTTC	CASSFGLGGNEQYF
NA	TRBJ2-2	TRBV6-1	NA	TGTGCCAGCAGTCCGGGACAGAACACCGGGGAGCTGTTTTTT	CASSPGQNTGELFF
NA	TRBJ1-6	TRBV6-1	NA	TGTGCCAGCAGTGACCTGACCAGCTCCTATAATTCACCCCTCCACTTT	CASSDLTSSYNSPLHF
NA	TRBJ2-5	TRBV5-6	NA	TGTGCCAGCAGCTTGAAGCCTACCCTGTTGACGGAGACCCAGTACTTC	CASSLKPTLLTETQYF
NA	TRBJ2-1	TRBV27	NA	TGTGCCAGCAGTTTGGGCCGGCTACGTGAGCAGTTCTTC	CASSLGRLREQFF
NA	TRBJ2-2	TRBV21-1	NA	TGTGCCAGCACCCGGGACAGGGGAGACACCGGGGAGCTGTTTTTT	CASTRDRGDTGELFF
NA	TRBJ2-5	TRBV27	few	TGTGCCAGCAGTTTATGGAGCACGGAGACCCAGTACTTC	CASSLWSTETQYF
NA	TRBJ2-2	TRBV30	once	TGTGCCTGGAGTCAAGCGCGGACTTCGGCCGGGGAGCTGTTTTTT	CAWSQARTSAGELFF
NA	TRBJ1-2	TRBV2	NA	TGTGCCAGCAGTGAAGCGGGACACTCTAACTATGGCTACACCTTC	CASSEAGHSNYGYTF
NA	TRBJ1-2	TRBV29-1	NA	TGCAGCGTTGAAGGTCAGGGAGATAACTATGGCTACACCTTC	CSVEGQGDNYGYTF
NA	TRBJ1-5	TRBV30	NA	TGTGCCTGGAGCCCGGACAGTGAGAGACCCCAGCATTTT	CAWSPDSERPQHF
TRBD1	TRBJ1-2	TRBV29-1	few	TGCAGCTCGCCTGCGGGGACAGGGGATGGCTACACCTTC	CSSPAGTGDGYTF
NA	TRBJ1-2	TRBV19	few	TGTGCCAGTAGCCCAGGAATCGGTGGCTATGGCTACACCTTC	CASSPGIGGYGYTF
NA	TRBJ1-4	TRBV10-3	few	TGTGCCATCGGTGCAGATTTTAATGAAAAACTGTTTTTT	CAIGADFNEKLFF